A selection of T cell receptor beta chains follows, all from one sample in a study of shared clonotypes between healthy human individuals. Generated by immunoSEQ multiplex PCR, the TCRdb table keeps only in-frame clones and is missing some. The sample holds about 2.4 million clones, approximately 92% seen once. The material sequenced was naive CD4+ T cells sorted from blood. Receptor source: a man in his late teens or twenties in good health. The CDR3 runs from the conserved cysteine through the conserved F or W. A D gene is named only where the DNA matches it firmly. Only some rows state a clone size, as once, few, many or a class for expanded clones.

clone size	J gene	D gene	V gene	CDR3 protein	CDR3 DNA
.	TRBJ2-1	TRBD2	TRBV28	CASSLAGGSRVEQFF	TGTGCCAGCAGTCTAGCGGGAGGCTCTAGGGTTGAGCAGTTCTTC
.	TRBJ2-6	.	TRBV5-1	CASSLSGANVLTF	TGCGCCAGCAGTCTTTCTGGGGCCAACGTCCTGACTTTC
.	TRBJ2-5	TRBD1	TRBV2	CASSGTEQETQYF	TGTGCCAGCAGCGGGACAGAACAAGAGACCCAGTACTTC
.	TRBJ2-7	.	TRBV29-1	CSVEDGVPEQYF	TGCAGCGTTGAAGACGGGGTCCCCGAGCAGTACTTC
.	TRBJ2-4	.	TRBV7-9	CASSESTAVLAKNIQYF	TGTGCCAGCAGCGAAAGTACGGCAGTCCTAGCCAAAAACATTCAGTACTTC
.	TRBJ2-3	.	TRBV6-6	CASSYRLGGTDTQYF	TGTGCCAGCAGTTATAGATTGGGAGGAACAGATACGCAGTATTTT
.	TRBJ1-1	.	TRBV7-2	CASGRGPVNTEAFF	TGTGCCAGCGGGAGGGGACCTGTGAACACTGAAGCTTTCTTT
.	TRBJ1-5	.	TRBV28	CASSLGQYSNQPQHF	TGTGCCAGCAGTTTGGGGCAGTATAGCAATCAGCCCCAGCATTTT
.	TRBJ2-3	TRBD2	TRBV6-5	CASRLAGTDTQYF	TGTGCCAGCAGACTAGCGGGGACAGATACGCAGTATTTT
.	TRBJ1-6	.	TRBV4-1	CASSQSRMIEGVNSPLHF	TGCGCCAGCAGCCAATCAAGGATGATCGAGGGGGTGAATTCACCCCTCCACTTT
.	TRBJ2-5	.	TRBV18	CASSPKSQETQYF	TGTGCCAGCTCACCAAAGTCCCAAGAGACCCAGTACTTC
.	TRBJ1-2	.	TRBV19	CASSIRTSTNYGYTF	TGTGCCAGTAGTATAAGGACCTCAACTAACTATGGCTACACCTTC
.	TRBJ2-7	TRBD1	TRBV11-2	CASSRIQGPQAEQYF	TGTGCCAGCAGCCGGATACAGGGGCCTCAAGCCGAGCAGTACTTC
.	TRBJ1-4	.	TRBV20-1	CSARRNEKLFF	TGCAGTGCTAGACGTAATGAAAAACTGTTTTTT
.	TRBJ2-7	.	TRBV18	CASSQLRSYEQYF	TGTGCCAGCTCCCAGCTCCGTTCCTACGAGCAGTACTTC
once	TRBJ1-2	.	TRBV19	CASSMGGNYYGYTF	TGTGCCAGTAGTATGGGGGGGAACTACTATGGCTACACCTTC
.	TRBJ2-7	TRBD1	TRBV7-2	CASSRDRSYEQYF	TGTGCCAGCAGCCGGGACAGAAGTTACGAGCAGTACTTC
.	TRBJ2-7	TRBD2	TRBV28	CASSLRGGSIYEQYF	TGTGCCAGCAGTCTACGGGGGGGCAGTATCTACGAGCAGTACTTC
once	TRBJ2-7	.	TRBV5-5	CASSLQGKSYEQYF	TGTGCCAGCAGCTTGCAGGGGAAATCCTACGAGCAGTACTTC
.	TRBJ1-2	.	TRBV18	CASSPVGYGYTF	TGTGCCAGCTCACCCGTAGGGTATGGCTACACCTTC
.	TRBJ2-3	.	TRBV7-8	CASSLGQGTDTQYF	TGTGCCAGCAGCTTAGGTCAGGGGACAGATACGCAGTATTTT
.	TRBJ1-2	.	TRBV6-1	CASQSWYGYTF	TGTGCCAGCCAGAGTTGGTATGGCTACACCTTC
.	TRBJ2-1	.	TRBV27	CASSTRDSQGRPKGQFF	TGTGCCAGCAGTACCAGGGACAGCCAAGGGAGGCCGAAGGGGCAGTTCTTC
.	TRBJ1-2	TRBD1	TRBV27	CASSPRQGDGYGYTF	TGTGCCAGCAGTCCCCGACAGGGCGACGGATATGGCTACACCTTC
once	TRBJ2-2	TRBD2	TRBV28	CASSLLGTTHTGELFF	TGTGCCAGCAGTTTATTAGGGACTACCCACACCGGGGAGCTGTTTTTT
.	TRBJ2-3	TRBD2	TRBV4-3	CASSPAGLATDTQYF	TGCGCCAGCAGCCCAGCGGGACTAGCGACAGATACGCAGTATTTT
.	TRBJ2-3	TRBD1	TRBV6-5	CASSTGLRTDTQYF	TGTGCCAGTTCGACAGGGCTTCGCACAGATACGCAGTATTTT
.	TRBJ2-5	.	TRBV7-9	CASSQAGTAAETQYF	TGTGCCAGCAGCCAGGCCGGGACCGCCGCGGAGACCCAGTACTTC
.	TRBJ2-6	TRBD2	TRBV27	CASSFNTAGVGGANVLTF	TGTGCCAGCAGTTTTAATACGGCGGGGGTAGGTGGGGCCAACGTCCTGACTTTC
.	TRBJ1-6	.	TRBV9	CASSHAYSGSSSYNSPLHF	TGTGCCAGCAGCCACGCTTACTCTGGGTCAAGCTCCTATAATTCACCCCTCCACTTT
.	TRBJ2-1	.	TRBV4-1	CASSQVGLGYNEQFF	TGCGCCAGCAGCCAAGTTGGCCTGGGTTACAATGAGCAGTTCTTC
.	TRBJ2-2	.	TRBV6-7	CAQGTNTGELFF	TGTGCCCAAGGAACGAACACCGGGGAGCTGTTTTTT
.	TRBJ2-7	.	TRBV7-7	CASPISSRLTLYEQYF	TGTGCTAGCCCGATTTCCTCCAGGCTCACACTCTACGAGCAGTACTTC
.	TRBJ2-5	.	TRBV19	CASSQQGRGQETQYF	TGTGCCAGTAGTCAACAGGGTCGGGGACAAGAGACCCAGTACTTC
.	TRBJ2-5	.	TRBV15	CATSRGILGLGGETQYF	TGTGCCACCAGCAGAGGAATTCTCGGACTCGGAGGGGAGACCCAGTACTTC
.	TRBJ1-5	.	TRBV4-1	CASSQIGYSNQPQHF	TGCGCCAGCAGCCAAATCGGTTATAGCAATCAGCCCCAGCATTTT
.	TRBJ2-1	.	TRBV10-2	CASSERYEQFF	TGCGCCAGCAGTGAGCGGTATGAGCAGTTCTTC
.	TRBJ1-5	TRBD1	TRBV19	CASSIRGGTQHF	TGTGCCAGTAGTATCAGGGGGGGTACCCAGCATTTT
.	TRBJ1-2	TRBD1	TRBV19	CASSIGTGSLYGYTF	TGTGCCAGTAGTATCGGGACAGGGTCCCTCTATGGCTACACCTTC
.	TRBJ2-1	TRBD2	TRBV19	CASSIAGGRNEQFF	TGTGCCAGTAGTATAGCGGGGGGGAGGAATGAGCAGTTCTTC
.	TRBJ2-7	TRBD1	TRBV5-6	CASSWDRGSEQYF	TGTGCCAGCAGCTGGGACAGGGGGAGCGAGCAGTACTTC
.	TRBJ2-2	.	TRBV6-6	CASGRPNTGELFF	TGTGCCTCGGGGCGCCCGAACACCGGGGAGCTGTTTTTT
.	TRBJ2-5	.	TRBV6-5	CASSSPGTQYF	TGTGCCAGCAGTTCGCCGGGGACCCAGTACTTC
.	TRBJ2-3	.	TRBV10-3	CATRGADTQYF	TGTGCCACAAGGGGGGCAGATACGCAGTATTTT
.	TRBJ2-7	.	TRBV10-3	CAISSPGAAYEQYF	TGTGCCATCAGTAGTCCGGGGGCGGCCTACGAGCAGTACTTC
.	TRBJ2-7	.	TRBV19	CASSQYPAGTLSSYEQYF	TGTGCCAGTAGCCAATATCCAGCCGGGACCCTAAGCTCCTACGAGCAGTACTTC
.	TRBJ2-7	.	TRBV29-1	CSVGQTASYEQYF	TGCAGCGTTGGACAGACAGCGAGTTACGAGCAGTACTTC
few	TRBJ1-1	.	TRBV4-2	CASSRPGAGNTEAFF	TGTGCCAGCAGCCGACCTGGGGCGGGGAACACTGAAGCTTTCTTT
.	TRBJ2-1	.	TRBV2	CASSRAAGINEQFF	TGTGCCAGCTCCCGGGCAGCGGGCATCAATGAGCAGTTCTTC
.	TRBJ2-3	.	TRBV27	CASSLDGGIRRDTQYF	TGTGCCAGCAGTTTAGATGGTGGGATCAGGCGAGATACGCAGTATTTT